The TCR beta chain described here comes from a study of CD8 T cells in ankylosing spondylitis. Study-wide findings and caveats: Disease-linked clones were CD8+ and relatively rare in peripheral blood. Ankylosing spondylitis blood appeared to carry a characteristic TCR beta motif of several highly homologous variants. Prior literature has documented some motif variants in synovial fluid and blood from reactive arthritis.

Germline CDR1 reads MGHRA; CDR2 reads YSYEKL. The CDR3 sequence is 15 residues long. Germline trimming cut 3 bases from V and 5 bases from J; bases unmatched to any gene: 4. Using quantitative 5'-RACE with molecular barcodes, the authors made TCR beta libraries. Via MiXCR, TCRdb re-called the 5' RACE reads, giving one row per CDR3 protein. Counted here are 250,000 to 350,000 distinct CDR3 sequences, 15% to 25% occurring once; the ten biggest clones make up 7.5% to 9%. This clonotype was observed a few times. Its antigen is as yet unknown. Sequencing was done on a sample of blood, either unsorted or a sorted T cell fraction (not recorded which). This chain uses TRBV4-1 with TRBJ2-1, with 10 bases identical to TRBD1. The sequence was obtained from a male donor with ankylosing spondylitis or in good health (not recorded which). The DNA of the CDR3 is TGCGCCAGCAGCCATCCGGGACAGGGGAACAATGAGCAGTTCTTC. Protein sequence: CASSHPGQGNNEQFF.